This T cell receptor (beta chain) appears in the sequencing data of a study of response to subunit inactivated influenza vaccine. Broader study findings: It was suggested by the authors that few new T cells are recruited by each seasonal influenza vaccination.

Each CDR3 protein is one row after TCRdb ran MiXCR on the RT-PCR reads. This sample has more than 200,000 distinct CDR3 sequences, with more than 10% found just once. J lost 4 bases, V lost 6 bases, and 9 bases had no gene match. The V gene's germline CDR1 is DFQATT and CDR2 SNEGSKA (reference sequence). The CDR3 is made up of 13 amino acids. With regard to this clonotype: Its antigen is not identified.

This sequence was found in a man aged 50-59 years who received an inactivated influenza vaccine. The V gene is TRBV20-1, the J gene TRBJ2-7; 7 positions agree with TRBD2. The sample in question was non-naive T cells sorted from PBMCs, obtained approximately 15 days before vaccination. In DNA, the CDR3 is TGCAGTGCGGCCCCTGGGGGGGGATACGAGCAGTACTTC. Protein sequence: CSAAPGGGYEQYF.